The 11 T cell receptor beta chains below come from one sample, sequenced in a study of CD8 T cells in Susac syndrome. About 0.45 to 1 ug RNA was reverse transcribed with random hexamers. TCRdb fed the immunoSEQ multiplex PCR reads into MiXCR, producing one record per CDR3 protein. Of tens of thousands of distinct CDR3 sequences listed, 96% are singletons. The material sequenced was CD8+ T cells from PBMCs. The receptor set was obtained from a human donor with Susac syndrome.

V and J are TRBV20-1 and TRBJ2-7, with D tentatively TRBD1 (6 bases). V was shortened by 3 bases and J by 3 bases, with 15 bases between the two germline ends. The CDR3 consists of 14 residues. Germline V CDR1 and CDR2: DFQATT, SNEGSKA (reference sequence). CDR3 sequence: CSASGQSRSYEQYV. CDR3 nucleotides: TGCAGTGCTAGTGGACAGTCCAGGAGCTACGAGCAGTACGTC.

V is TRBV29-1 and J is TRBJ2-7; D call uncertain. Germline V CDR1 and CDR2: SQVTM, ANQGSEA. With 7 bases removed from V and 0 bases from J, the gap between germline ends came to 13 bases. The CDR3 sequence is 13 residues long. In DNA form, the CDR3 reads TGCAGCGCCCGGGCTCCAAGCTCCTACGAGCAGTACTTC. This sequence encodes CSARAPSSYEQYF.

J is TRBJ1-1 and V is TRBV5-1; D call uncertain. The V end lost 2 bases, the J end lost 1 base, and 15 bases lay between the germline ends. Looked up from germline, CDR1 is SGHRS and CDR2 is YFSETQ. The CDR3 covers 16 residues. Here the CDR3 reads CASSFEGSTTNTEAFF. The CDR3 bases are TGCGCCAGCAGCTTCGAAGGTTCTACCACGAACACTGAAGCTTTCTTT.

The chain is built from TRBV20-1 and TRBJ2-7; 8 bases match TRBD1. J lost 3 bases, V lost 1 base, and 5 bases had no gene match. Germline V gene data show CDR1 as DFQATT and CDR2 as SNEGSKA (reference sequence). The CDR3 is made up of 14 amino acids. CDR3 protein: CSARGVGQGYEQYF. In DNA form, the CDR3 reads TGCAGTGCTAGAGGGGTAGGACAGGGCTACGAGCAGTACTTC.

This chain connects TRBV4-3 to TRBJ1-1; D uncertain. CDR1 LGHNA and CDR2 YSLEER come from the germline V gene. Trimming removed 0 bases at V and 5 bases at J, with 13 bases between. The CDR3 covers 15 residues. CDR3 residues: CASSQEAPGTTEAFF. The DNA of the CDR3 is TGCGCCAGCAGCCAAGAAGCTCCAGGTACTACTGAAGCTTTCTTT.

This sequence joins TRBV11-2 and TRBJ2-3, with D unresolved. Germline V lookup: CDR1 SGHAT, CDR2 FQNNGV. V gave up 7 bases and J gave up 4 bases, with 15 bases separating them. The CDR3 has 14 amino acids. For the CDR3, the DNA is TGTGCCAGCAACACGGGCCGAGGTGCAGATACGCAGTATTTT. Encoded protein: CASNTGRGADTQYF.

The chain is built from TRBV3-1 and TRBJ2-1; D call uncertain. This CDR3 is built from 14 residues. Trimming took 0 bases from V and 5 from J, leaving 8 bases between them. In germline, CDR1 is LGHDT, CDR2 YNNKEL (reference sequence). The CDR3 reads CASSQDLGNNEQFF. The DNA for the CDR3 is TGTGCCAGCAGCCAAGACCTGGGGAACAATGAGCAGTTCTTC.

The CDR3 region is CASSDGDRGRNQPQHF. The CDR3 coding sequence is TGTGCCAGCAGTGACGGGGATAGGGGACGCAATCAGCCCCAGCATTTT. The chain is built from TRBV2 and TRBJ1-5, with D perhaps TRBD1 (5 bases). CDR1 and CDR2 from the germline V gene are SNHLY and FYNNEI. CDR3 length: 16 residues. Deletions cut 3 bases from V and 2 bases from J, with 14 bases between.

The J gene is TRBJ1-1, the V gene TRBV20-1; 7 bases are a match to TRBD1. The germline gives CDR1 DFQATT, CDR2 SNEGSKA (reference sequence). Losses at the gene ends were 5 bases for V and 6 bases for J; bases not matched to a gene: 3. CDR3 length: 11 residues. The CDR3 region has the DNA TGCAGTGCTTTTAGGGGGCCTGAAGCTTTCTTT. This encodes CSAFRGPEAFF.

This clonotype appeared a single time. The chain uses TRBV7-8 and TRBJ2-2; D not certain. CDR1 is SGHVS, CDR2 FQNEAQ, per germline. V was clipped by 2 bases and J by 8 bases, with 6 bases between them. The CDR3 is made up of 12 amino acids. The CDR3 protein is CASSLRPGELFF. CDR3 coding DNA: TGTGCCAGCAGCTTAAGGCCTGGGGAGCTGTTTTTT. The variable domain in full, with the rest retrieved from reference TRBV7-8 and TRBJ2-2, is GAGVSQSPRYKVAKRGQDVALRCDPISGHVSLFWYQQALGQGPEFLTYFQNEAQLDKSGLPSDRFFAERPEGSVSTLKIQRTQQEDSAVYLCASSLRPGELFFGEGSRLTVL.

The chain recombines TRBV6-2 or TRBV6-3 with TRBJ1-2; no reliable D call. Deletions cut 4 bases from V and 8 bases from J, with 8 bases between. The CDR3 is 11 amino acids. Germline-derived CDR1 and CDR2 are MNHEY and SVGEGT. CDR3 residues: CASSLDGGYTF. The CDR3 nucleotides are TGTGCCAGCAGTTTAGACGGCGGCTACACCTTC.